The 8 T cell receptor beta chains listed next were all sequenced from one sample in a study of beta chain features in type 1 diabetes. The isolated RNA, all of it, was reverse transcribed, so expressed TCRB transcripts were what got sequenced. TCRdb keeps only in-frame clones here, not all; method: immunoSEQ multiplex PCR. The table shows fewer than 900,000 clones, with around a sixth occurring only once. Sequencing was carried out using naive CD4+ T cells from blood. These receptors came from a woman aged 18-29 years in good health.

The V gene is TRBV7-8, the J gene TRBJ2-2, with 9 bases fitting TRBD2. The CDR3 extends over 17 amino acids. Germline V gives CDR1 SGHVS, CDR2 FQNEAQ. The trim removed 4 bases at V and 3 bases at J, leaving 9 bases unmatched. The CDR3 reads CASSSEPTSGYTGELFF. The CDR3 DNA reads TGTGCCAGCAGCTCCGAACCGACTAGCGGATACACCGGGGAGCTGTTTTTT.

The rearrangement uses TRBV2 and TRBJ2-5; 7 nucleotides agree with TRBD1. Germline V gives CDR1 SNHLY, CDR2 FYNNEI. There are 14 residues in the CDR3. J was trimmed by 3 bases and V by 5 bases; bases with no gene match: 6. The DNA for the CDR3 is TGTGCCAGCAGTCGACAGGGAATTAAAGAGACCCAGTACTTC. Amino acids: CASSRQGIKETQYF.

This clone turned up a few times. DNA of the CDR3: TGTGCCAGCAGCCAAGTTGAGGGGGCTCAGCCCCAGCATTTT. Translating it yields CASSQVEGAQPQHF. V usage is TRBV4-2 and J usage is TRBJ1-5, with 7 bases matching TRBD1. The germline CDR1 and CDR2 sequences are LGHNA and YNFKEQ. V dropped 1 base and J dropped 6; count of bases not matched to a gene: 3. The CDR3 consists of 14 residues.

In this sample, this clone turned up a few times. V and J are TRBV27 and TRBJ1-2; no clear D. In germline, CDR1 is MNHEY, CDR2 SMNVEV (reference sequence). CDR3 length: 14 amino acids. The V and J ends lost 6 bases and 2 bases respectively, with 13 bases between them. The CDR3 DNA sequence: TGTGCCAGCAGAATCGGTCAACACAACTATGGCTACACCTTC. Protein product: CASRIGQHNYGYTF.

This clone occurred a few times. Other DNA variants within this sample encode the same CDR3. The V gene is TRBV7-2, the J gene TRBJ2-5; 8 bases match TRBD1. V dropped 5 bases and J dropped 2; count of bases not matched to a gene: 4. CDR1 is SGHTA, CDR2 FQGNSA, per germline. The CDR3 is 14 amino acids. CDR3 sequence: CASSARQGQETQYF. The CDR3 DNA reads TGTGCCAGCAGCGCCCGACAGGGGCAAGAGACCCAGTACTTC.

The table lists this clone with a few counts. V and J are TRBV6-5 and TRBJ1-1; D call uncertain. The CDR3 contains 13 residues. Germline CDR1 reads MNHEY; CDR2 reads SVGAGI. The V end was cut by 6 bases, the J end by 1 base, with 9 bases between. CDR3 sequence (DNA): TGTGCCAGCAGCATAAGAAGGAACACTGAAGCTTTCTTT. Its translation: CASSIRRNTEAFF.

The chain recombines TRBV6-5 with TRBJ1-1; D gene unclear. CDR1 is MNHEY and CDR2 is SVGAGI in the germline V gene. This CDR3 contains 16 residues. V was shortened by 0 bases and J by 2 bases, with 13 bases between the two germline ends. The DNA of the CDR3 is TGTGCCAGCAGTTACTCGCAACCATACCAAAACACTGAAGCTTTCTTT. This translates into CASSYSQPYQNTEAFF.

As DNA, the CDR3 is TGTGCCAGTAGTTCCCCTGACAGGGGGCAGGGTCAGCCCCAGCATTTT. Its protein is CASSSPDRGQGQPQHF. This chain uses TRBV19 with TRBJ1-5, with 10 bases lining up with TRBD1. The CDR3 runs 16 residues. Looked up from germline, CDR1 is LNHDA and CDR2 is SQIVND (reference sequence). J gave up 6 bases and V 5 bases, and 10 bases lay outside the gene matches.